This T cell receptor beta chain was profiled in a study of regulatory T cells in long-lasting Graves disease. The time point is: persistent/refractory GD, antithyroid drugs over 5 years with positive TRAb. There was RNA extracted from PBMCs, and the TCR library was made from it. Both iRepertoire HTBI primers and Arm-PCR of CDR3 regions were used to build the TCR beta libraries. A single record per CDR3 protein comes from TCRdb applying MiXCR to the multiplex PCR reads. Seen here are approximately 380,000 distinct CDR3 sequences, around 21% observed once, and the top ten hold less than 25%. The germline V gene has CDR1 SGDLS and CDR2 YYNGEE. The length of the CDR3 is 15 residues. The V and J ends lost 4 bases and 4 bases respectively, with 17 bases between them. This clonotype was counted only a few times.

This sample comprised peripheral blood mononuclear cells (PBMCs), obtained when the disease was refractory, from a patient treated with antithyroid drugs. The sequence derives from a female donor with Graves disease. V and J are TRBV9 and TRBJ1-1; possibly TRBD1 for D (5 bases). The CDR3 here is CASSPRGSLSTEAFF. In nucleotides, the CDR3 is TGTGCCAGCAGCCCTCGGGGGAGTCTATCCACTGAAGCTTTCTTT.